Here is one T cell receptor beta chain with its context. Its antigen is not yet known. The input lacks base qualities; no much larger clone sits a single base away. Donors were healthy HIV-negative adults with no recently reported acute infections or vaccinations. Every donor was a Caucasian adult residing in Nashville, Tennessee, USA. In the unsorted samples, around 81 million PBMCs were counted, and genomic DNA was extracted using the QIAamp DNA Blood Mini kit. After blood collection by leukapheresis, PBMCs were isolated using Ficoll-Histopaque density gradient centrifugation and then cryopreserved in the vapor phase of liquid nitrogen. Using the deep immunoSEQ assay, TCR CDR3 regions were amplified from genomic DNA by multiplex PCR. For each cell subset, the extracted genomic DNA was distributed evenly across all wells of several immunoSEQ 96-well plates, and each plate served as one replicate. For unsorted PBMC, about 300 ng of genomic DNA, equivalent to around 33,000 T cell genomes, went into each replicate PCR. Genomic DNA from unsorted PBMC was sequenced over ten immunoSEQ deep assay plates. Purified libraries were quantified with a Qubit 3.0 fluorometer, sized on a Bioanalyzer 2100, and re-quantified with the KAPA Library Quantification kit. Each immunoSEQ 96-well plate was sequenced on its own single-read 150-cycle Illumina NextSeq 550 flow cell. Under the source paper's analysis protocol: Because the immunoSEQ output held only junctional sequences and lacked quality scores, the filtering could not match the filtering applied to full-length reads. To assign V/J genes and CDR3, sequences were annotated using PyIR, a Python wrapper for IgBLAST v1.9, with IMGT germline references. Reads were filtered out if the reads had weak V/J assignments (E-value above 1e-6), no CDR3, stop codons, out-of-frame junctions, or ambiguous translated residues. V3J clonotypes were defined as sequences sharing the same inferred V gene, J gene, and CDR3 amino acid sequence. The percentage overlap between two repertoires was calculated by dividing the number of shared unique clonotypes by the size of the smaller repertoire. Three approaches were used to assess repertoire richness: RTK rarefaction, the Chao1 estimator, and Recon v2.1 estimates of unobserved clonotypes. The clones in this table, taken by TCRdb from immuneACCESS, are in-frame only. Not every clone is retained; where verified, under half of the shortfall comes from an unresolved V gene, and the cause of the rest is unknown. That table furnishes V, J and clone size, whereas the DNA furnished D and trimming. Present in this sample are roughly 500,000 clones, 70% to 80% of which were seen just once. The ten largest clones take up 13% of the sample.

The data are from a study of shared clonotypes between healthy human individuals (dated by TCRdb to about 2020). About the full investigation: The cohort included three men and a couple of women between 18 and 49 years of age. To increase sequencing depth and limit assay-specific biases, TCR repertoire library preparation and sequencing were carried out by different laboratories using diverse techniques. To estimate repertoire size and how much clonotype sharing occurs between individuals, the study deeply sequenced the blood TCR repertoires of several healthy adults. Between about 0.85 and 9.5 billion PBMCs per donor were obtained by leukapheresis.

The germline V gene (reference sequence) supplies CDR1 LNHDA and CDR2 SQIVND. V lost 5 bases and J lost 4 bases, and the count of bases not matched to a germline gene is 6. The CDR3 measures 17 amino acids from cysteine to phenylalanine. The DNA shown is the 51-base CDR3, in frame from base 1. The investigation overall reported the following: Only blood was sampled, and tissue TCR repertoires likely differ from those in blood. The genetic and exposure-history diversity represented was limited by the small number of donors. Pairwise subsampling indicated that sequencing depth was expected to affect the degree of clonotype sharing among donors.

Material: PBMCs. The V gene is TRBV19 and the J gene is TRBJ2-2, with TRBD2 identical over 14 junction bases. The TCR sequence derives from a middle-aged woman in good health. Some clones in this sample may be carry-over from other donors' samples. The CDR3 here reads CASSGLAGGVGTGELFF. The nucleotides read TGTGCCAGTAGTGGACTAGCGGGAGGAGTGGGCACCGGGGAGCTGTTTTTT.